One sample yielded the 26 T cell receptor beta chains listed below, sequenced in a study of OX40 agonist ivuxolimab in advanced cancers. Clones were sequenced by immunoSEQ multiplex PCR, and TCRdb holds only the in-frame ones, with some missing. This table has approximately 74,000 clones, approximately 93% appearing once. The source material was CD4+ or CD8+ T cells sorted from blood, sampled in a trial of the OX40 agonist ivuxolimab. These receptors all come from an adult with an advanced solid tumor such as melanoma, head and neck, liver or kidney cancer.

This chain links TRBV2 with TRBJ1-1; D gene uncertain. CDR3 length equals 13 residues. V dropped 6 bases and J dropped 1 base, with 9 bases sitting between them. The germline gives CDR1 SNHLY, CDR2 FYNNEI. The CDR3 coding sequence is TGTGCCAGCAGAGGTAACAAGAACACTGAAGCTTTCTTT. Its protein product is CASRGNKNTEAFF.

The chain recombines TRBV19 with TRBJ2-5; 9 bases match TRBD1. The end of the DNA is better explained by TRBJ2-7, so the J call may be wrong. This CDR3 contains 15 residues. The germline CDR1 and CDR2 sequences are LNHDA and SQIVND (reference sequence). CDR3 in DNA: TGTGCCAGTAGTATACTGGGACAGGGATCCTACGAGCAGTACTTC. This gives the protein CASSILGQGSYEQYF.

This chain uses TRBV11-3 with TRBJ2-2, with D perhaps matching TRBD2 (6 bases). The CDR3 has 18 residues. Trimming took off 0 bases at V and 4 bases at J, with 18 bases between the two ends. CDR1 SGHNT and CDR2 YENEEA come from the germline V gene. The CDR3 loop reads CASSLEGWGRAGTGELFF. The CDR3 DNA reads TGTGCCAGCAGCTTAGAGGGGTGGGGCCGAGCGGGCACCGGGGAGCTGTTTTTT.

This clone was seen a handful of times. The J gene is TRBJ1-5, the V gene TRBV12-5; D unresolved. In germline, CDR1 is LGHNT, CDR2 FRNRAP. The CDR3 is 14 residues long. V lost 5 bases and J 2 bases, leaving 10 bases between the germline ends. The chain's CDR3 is CASGPPVGNQPQHF. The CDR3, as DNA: TGTGCTAGTGGTCCCCCGGTGGGCAATCAGCCCCAGCATTTT. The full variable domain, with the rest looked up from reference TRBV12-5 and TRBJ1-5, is DARVTQTPRHKVTEMGQEVTMRCQPILGHNTVFWYRQTMMQGLELLAYFRNRAPLDDSGMPKDRFSAEMPDATLATLKIQPSEPRDSAVYFCASGPPVGNQPQHFGDGTRLSIL.

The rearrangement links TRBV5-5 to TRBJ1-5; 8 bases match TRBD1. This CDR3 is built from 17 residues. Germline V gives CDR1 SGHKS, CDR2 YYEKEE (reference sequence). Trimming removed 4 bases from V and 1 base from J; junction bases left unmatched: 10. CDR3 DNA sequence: TGTGCCAGCAGCACACTACAGGGGGTAGGAAGCAATCAGCCCCAGCATTTT. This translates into CASSTLQGVGSNQPQHF.

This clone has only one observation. The CDR3 loop is CASSSSSVAGRATGNTIYF. In DNA form, the CDR3 reads TGCGCCAGCAGCTCAAGTTCGGTGGCAGGGAGGGCTACTGGAAACACCATATATTTT. The chain is built from TRBV5-1 and TRBJ1-3; weak D call: TRBD1 (5 bases). The CDR3 is 19 amino acids. Germline CDR1 SGHRS, CDR2 YFSETQ. The germline V and J ends were trimmed by 3 bases and 2 bases, with 24 bases remaining between them.

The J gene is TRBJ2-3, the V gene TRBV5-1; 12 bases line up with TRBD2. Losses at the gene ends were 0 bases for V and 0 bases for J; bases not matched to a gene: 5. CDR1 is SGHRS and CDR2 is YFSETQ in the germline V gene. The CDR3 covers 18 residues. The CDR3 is CASSLGLAGEPSTDTQYF. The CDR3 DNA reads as TGCGCCAGCAGCTTGGGACTAGCGGGAGAACCTAGCACAGATACGCAGTATTTT.

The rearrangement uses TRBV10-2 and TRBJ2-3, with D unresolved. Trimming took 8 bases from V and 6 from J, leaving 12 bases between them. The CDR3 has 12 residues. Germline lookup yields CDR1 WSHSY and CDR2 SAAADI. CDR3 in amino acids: CASRTTSDTQYF. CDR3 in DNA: TGCGCCAGCCGCACTACTTCGGATACGCAGTATTTT.

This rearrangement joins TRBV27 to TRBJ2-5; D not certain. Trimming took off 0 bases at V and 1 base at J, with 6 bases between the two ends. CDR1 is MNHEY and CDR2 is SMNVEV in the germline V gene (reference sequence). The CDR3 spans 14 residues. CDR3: CASSLSGFQETQYF. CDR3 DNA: TGTGCCAGCAGTTTATCAGGATTCCAAGAGACCCAGTACTTC.

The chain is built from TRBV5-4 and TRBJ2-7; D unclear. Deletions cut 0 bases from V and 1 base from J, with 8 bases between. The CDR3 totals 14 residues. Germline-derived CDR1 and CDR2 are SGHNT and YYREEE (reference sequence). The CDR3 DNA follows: TGTGCCAGCAGCTTGGCACTGGGGTCCTACGAGCAGTACTTC. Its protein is CASSLALGSYEQYF.

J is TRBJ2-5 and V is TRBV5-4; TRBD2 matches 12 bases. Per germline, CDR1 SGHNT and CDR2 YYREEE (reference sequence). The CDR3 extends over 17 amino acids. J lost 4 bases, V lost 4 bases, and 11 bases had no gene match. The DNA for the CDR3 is TGTGCCAGCAGCCCTAGACTAGCGGGAGAGGGAAGAGAGACCCAGTACTTC. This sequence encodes CASSPRLAGEGRETQYF.

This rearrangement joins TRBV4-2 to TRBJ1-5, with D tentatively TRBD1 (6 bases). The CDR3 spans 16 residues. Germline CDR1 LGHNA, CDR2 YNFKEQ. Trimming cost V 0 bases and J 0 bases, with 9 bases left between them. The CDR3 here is CASSQDGQYSNQPQHF. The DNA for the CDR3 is TGTGCCAGCAGCCAAGACGGACAGTATAGCAATCAGCCCCAGCATTTT.

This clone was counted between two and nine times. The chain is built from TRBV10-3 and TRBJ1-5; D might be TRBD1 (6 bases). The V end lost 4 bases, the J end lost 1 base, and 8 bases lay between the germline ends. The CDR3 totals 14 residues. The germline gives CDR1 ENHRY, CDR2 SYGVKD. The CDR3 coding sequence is TGTGCCATCAGTGCAAGGGGGAGCAATCAGCCCCAGCATTTT. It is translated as CAISARGSNQPQHF.

The CDR3 sequence is CATSRAQLNGNTIYF. CDR3 nucleotides: TGTGCCACCAGCAGAGCACAGCTCAATGGAAACACCATATATTTT. The V call is TRBV15, the J call TRBJ1-3; D gene uncertain. The V gene's germline CDR1 is LNHNV and CDR2 YYDKDF (reference sequence). V gave up 1 base and J gave up 3 bases, with 10 bases separating them. This CDR3 is 15 amino acids long.

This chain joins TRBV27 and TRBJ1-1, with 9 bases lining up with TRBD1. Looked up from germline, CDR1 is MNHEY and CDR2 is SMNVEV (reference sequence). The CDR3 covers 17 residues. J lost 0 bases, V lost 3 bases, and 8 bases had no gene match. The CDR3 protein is CASSFRPNRGLNTEAFF. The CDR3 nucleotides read TGTGCCAGCAGTTTTCGCCCCAACAGGGGGCTGAACACTGAAGCTTTCTTT.

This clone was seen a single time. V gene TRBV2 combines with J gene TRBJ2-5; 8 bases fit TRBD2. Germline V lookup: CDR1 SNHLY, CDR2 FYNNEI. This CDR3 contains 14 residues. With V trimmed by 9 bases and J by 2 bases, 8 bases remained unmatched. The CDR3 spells CASSGGLVQETQYF. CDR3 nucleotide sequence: TGTGCCAGTTCGGGGGGACTAGTACAAGAGACCCAGTACTTC.

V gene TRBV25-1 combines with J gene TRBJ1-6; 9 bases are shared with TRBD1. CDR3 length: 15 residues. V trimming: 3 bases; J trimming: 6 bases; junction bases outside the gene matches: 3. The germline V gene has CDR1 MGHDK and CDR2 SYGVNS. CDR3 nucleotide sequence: TGTGCCAGCAGTGACCGGACAGGGGCTAATTCACCCCTCCACTTT. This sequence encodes CASSDRTGANSPLHF.

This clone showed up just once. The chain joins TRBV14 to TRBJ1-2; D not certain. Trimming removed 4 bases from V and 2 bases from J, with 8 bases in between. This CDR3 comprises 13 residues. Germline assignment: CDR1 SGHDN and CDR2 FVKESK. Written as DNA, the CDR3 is TGTGCCAGCAGCCCCGCCGGGAACTATGGCTACACCTTC. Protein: CASSPAGNYGYTF. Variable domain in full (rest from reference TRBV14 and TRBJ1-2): EAGVTQFPSHSVIEKGQTVTLRCDPISGHDNLYWYRRVMGKEIKFLLHFVKESKQDESGMPNNRFLAERTGGTYSTLKVQPAELEDSGVYFCASSPAGNYGYTFGSGTRLTVV.

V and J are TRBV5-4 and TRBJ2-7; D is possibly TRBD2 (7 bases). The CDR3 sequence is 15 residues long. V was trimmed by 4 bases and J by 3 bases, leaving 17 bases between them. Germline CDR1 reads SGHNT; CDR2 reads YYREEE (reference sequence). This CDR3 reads CASSGGAITVYEQYF. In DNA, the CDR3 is TGTGCCAGCAGCGGGGGGGCTATTACCGTCTACGAGCAGTACTTC.

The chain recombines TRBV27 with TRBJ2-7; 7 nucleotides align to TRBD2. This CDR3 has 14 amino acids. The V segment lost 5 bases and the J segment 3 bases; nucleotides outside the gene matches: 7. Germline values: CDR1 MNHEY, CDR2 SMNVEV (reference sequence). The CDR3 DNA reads TGTGCCAGCAGTCCCTCGGGAGGTGTCTACGAGCAGTACTTC. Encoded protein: CASSPSGGVYEQYF.

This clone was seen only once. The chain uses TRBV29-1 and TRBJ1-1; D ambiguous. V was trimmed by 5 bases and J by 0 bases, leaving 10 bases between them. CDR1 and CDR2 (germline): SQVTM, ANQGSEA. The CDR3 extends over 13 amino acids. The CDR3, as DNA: TGCAGCGTTTGGAGCGGAGTGAACACTGAAGCTTTCTTT. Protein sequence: CSVWSGVNTEAFF.

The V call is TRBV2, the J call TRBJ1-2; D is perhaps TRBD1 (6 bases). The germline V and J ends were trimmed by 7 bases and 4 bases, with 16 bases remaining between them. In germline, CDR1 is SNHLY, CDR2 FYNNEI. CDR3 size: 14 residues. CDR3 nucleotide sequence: TGTGCCAGCACCGGGGGGGGCGTATCCTATGGCTACACCTTC. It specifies CASTGGGVSYGYTF.

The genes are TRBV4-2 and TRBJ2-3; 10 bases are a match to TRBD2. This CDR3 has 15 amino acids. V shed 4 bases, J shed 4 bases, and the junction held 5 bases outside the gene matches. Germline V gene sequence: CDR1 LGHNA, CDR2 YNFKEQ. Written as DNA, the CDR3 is TGTGCCAGCAGCCCCCTAGCGGGAGTTTCAGATACGCAGTATTTT. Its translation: CASSPLAGVSDTQYF.

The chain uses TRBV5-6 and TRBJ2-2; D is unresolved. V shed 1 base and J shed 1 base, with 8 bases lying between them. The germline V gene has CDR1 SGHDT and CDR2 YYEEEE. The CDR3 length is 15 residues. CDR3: CASSLRLLNTGELFF. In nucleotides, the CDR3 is TGTGCCAGCAGCTTGAGGCTCCTGAACACCGGGGAGCTGTTTTTT.

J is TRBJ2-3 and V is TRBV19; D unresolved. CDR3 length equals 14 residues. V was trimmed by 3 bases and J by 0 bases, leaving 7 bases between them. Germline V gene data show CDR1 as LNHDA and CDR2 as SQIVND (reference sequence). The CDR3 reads CASSIGGSTDTQYF. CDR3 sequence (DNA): TGTGCCAGTAGTATCGGCGGTAGCACAGATACGCAGTATTTT.

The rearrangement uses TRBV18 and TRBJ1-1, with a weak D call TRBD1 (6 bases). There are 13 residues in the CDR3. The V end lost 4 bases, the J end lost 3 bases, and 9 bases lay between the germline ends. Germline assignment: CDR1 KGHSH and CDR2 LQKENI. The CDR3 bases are TGTGCCAGCTCACGGGGGGCGGACACTGAAGCTTTCTTT. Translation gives CASSRGADTEAFF.